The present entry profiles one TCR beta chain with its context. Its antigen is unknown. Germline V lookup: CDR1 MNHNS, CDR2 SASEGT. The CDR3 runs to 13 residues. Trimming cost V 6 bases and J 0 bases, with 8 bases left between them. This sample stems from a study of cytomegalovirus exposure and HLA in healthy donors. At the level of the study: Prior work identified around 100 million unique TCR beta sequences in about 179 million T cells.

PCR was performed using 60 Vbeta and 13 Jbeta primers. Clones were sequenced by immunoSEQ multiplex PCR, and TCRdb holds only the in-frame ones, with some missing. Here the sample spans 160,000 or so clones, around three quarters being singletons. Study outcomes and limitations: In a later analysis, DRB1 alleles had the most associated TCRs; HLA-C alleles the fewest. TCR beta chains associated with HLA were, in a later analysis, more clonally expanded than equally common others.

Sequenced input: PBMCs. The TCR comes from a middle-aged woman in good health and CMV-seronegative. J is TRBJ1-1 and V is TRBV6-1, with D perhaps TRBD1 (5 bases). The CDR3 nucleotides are TGTGCCAGCAGGGCAGGGCTGAACACTGAAGCTTTCTTT. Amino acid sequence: CASRAGLNTEAFF.